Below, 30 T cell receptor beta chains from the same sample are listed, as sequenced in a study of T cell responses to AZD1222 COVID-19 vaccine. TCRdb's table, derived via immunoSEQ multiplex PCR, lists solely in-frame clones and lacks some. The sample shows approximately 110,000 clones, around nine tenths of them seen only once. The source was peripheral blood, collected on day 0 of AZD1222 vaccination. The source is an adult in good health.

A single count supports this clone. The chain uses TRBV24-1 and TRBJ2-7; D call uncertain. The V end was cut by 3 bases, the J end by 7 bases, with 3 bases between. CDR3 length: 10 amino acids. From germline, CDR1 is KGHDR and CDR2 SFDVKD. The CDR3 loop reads CATSDGEQYF. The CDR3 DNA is TGTGCCACCAGTGATGGTGAGCAGTACTTC.

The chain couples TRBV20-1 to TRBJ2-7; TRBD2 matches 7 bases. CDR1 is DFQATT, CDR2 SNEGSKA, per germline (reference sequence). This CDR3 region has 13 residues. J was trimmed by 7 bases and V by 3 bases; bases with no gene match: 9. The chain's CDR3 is CSASPGGREEQYF. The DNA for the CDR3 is TGCAGTGCTAGTCCGGGAGGTAGGGAAGAGCAGTACTTC.

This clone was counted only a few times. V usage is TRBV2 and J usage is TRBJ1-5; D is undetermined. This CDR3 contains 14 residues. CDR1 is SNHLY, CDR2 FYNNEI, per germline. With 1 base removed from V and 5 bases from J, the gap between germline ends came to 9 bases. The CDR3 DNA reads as TGTGCCAGCAGTGAAGGGTGGGGTGATCAGCCCCAGCATTTT. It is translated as CASSEGWGDQPQHF.

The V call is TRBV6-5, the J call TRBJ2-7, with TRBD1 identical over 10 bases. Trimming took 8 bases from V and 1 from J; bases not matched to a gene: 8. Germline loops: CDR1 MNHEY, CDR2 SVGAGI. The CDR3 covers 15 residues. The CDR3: CASGSGQGGSYEQYF. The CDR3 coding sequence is TGTGCCAGCGGCTCCGGACAGGGGGGGTCCTACGAGCAGTACTTC.

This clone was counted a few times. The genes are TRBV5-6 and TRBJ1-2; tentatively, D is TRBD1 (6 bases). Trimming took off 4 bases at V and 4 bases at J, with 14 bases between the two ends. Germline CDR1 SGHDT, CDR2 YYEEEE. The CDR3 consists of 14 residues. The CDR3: CASSTRTAAYGYTF. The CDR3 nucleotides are TGTGCCAGCAGCACCCGGACAGCCGCCTATGGCTACACCTTC.

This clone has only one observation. The CDR3 here is CASGPWTGLSNQPQHF. The CDR3 region has the DNA TGTGCTAGTGGTCCCTGGACAGGTCTTAGCAATCAGCCCCAGCATTTT. This chain links TRBV12-5 with TRBJ1-5; TRBD1 agrees at 7 bases. J gave up 0 bases and V 5 bases, and 7 bases lay outside the gene matches. The CDR3 totals 16 residues. Germline V lookup: CDR1 LGHNT, CDR2 FRNRAP.

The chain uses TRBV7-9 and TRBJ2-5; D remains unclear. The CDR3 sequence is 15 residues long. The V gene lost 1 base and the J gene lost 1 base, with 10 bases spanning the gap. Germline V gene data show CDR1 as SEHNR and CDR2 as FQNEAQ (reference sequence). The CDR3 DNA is TGTGCCAGCAGCTTAGACGGGCAGCCCCAAGAGACCCAGTACTTC. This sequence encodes CASSLDGQPQETQYF.

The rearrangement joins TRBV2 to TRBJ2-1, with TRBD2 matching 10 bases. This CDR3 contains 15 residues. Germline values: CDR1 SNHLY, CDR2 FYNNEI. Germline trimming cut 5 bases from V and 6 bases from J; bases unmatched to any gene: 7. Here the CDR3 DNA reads TGTGCCAGCAGTAGCGGGGGGGCCATCCTCAATGAGCAGTTCTTC. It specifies CASSSGGAILNEQFF.

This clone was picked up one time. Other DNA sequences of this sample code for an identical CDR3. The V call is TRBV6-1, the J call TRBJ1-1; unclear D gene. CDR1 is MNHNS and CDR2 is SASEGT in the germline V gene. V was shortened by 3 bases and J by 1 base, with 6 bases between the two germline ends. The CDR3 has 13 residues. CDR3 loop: CASSEGENTEAFF. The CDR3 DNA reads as TGTGCCAGCAGTGAGGGAGAGAACACTGAAGCTTTCTTT.

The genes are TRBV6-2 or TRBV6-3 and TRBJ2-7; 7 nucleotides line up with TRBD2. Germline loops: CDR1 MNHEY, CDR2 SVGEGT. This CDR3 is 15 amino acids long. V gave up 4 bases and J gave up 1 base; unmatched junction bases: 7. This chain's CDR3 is CASSSPRELSYEQYF. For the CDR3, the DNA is TGTGCCAGCAGTTCTCCGCGGGAGCTTTCCTACGAGCAGTACTTC.

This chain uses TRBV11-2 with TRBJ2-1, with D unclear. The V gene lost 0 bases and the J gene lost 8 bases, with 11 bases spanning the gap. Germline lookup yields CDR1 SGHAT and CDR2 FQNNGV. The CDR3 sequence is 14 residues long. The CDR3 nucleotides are TGTGCCAGCAGCTTAGACATTGGCAGAGATGAGCAGTTCTTC. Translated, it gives CASSLDIGRDEQFF.

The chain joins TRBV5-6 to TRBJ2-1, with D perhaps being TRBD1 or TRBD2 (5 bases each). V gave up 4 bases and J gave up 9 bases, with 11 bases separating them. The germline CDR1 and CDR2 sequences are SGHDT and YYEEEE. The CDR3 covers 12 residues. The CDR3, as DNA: TGTGCCAGCAGCATAACTAGGGGTGAGCAGTTCTTC. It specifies CASSITRGEQFF. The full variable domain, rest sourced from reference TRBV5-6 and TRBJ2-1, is DAGVTQSPTHLIKTRGQQVTLRCSPKSGHDTVSWYQQALGQGPQFIFQYYEEEERQRGNFPDRFSGHQFPNYSSELNVNALLLGDSALYLCASSITRGEQFFGPGTRLTVL.

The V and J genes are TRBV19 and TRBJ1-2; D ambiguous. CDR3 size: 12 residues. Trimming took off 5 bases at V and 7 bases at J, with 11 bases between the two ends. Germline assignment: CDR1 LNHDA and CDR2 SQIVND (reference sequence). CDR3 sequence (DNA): TGTGCCAGTAGTCCCCCGAGAGGTGGCTACACCTTC. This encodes CASSPPRGGYTF.

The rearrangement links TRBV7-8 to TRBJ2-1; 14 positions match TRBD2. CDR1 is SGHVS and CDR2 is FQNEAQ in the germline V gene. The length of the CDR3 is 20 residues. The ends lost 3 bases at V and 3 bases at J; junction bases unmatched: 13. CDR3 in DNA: TGTGCCAGCAGCTTTGAGACAGGGGGACTAGCGGGAGTTTACTACAATGAGCAGTTCTTC. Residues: CASSFETGGLAGVYYNEQFF.

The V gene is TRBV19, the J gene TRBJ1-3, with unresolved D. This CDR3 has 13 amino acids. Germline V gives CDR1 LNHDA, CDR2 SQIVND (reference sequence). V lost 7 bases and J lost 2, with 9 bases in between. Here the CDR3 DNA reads TGTGCCAGTATAAGGCCTCCTGGAAACACCATATATTTT. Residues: CASIRPPGNTIYF.

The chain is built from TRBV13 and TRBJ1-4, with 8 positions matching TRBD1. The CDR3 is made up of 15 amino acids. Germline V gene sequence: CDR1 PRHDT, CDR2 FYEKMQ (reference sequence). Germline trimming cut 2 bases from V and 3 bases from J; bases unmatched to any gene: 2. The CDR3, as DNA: TGTGCCAGCAGCTTACAGGGGGCCGCTAATGAAAAACTGTTTTTT. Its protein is CASSLQGAANEKLFF.

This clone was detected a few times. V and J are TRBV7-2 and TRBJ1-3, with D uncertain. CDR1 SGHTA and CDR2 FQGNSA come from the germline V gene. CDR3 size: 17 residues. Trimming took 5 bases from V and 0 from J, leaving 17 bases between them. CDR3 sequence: CASSIQPASVSGNTIYF. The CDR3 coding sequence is TGTGCCAGCAGCATACAACCGGCCTCCGTCTCTGGAAACACCATATATTTT. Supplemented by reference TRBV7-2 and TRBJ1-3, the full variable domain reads GAGVSQSPSNKVTEKGKDVELRCDPISGHTALYWYRQSLGQGLEFLIYFQGNSAPDKSGLPSDRFSAERTGGSVSTLTIQRTQQEDSAVYLCASSIQPASVSGNTIYFGEGSWLTVV.

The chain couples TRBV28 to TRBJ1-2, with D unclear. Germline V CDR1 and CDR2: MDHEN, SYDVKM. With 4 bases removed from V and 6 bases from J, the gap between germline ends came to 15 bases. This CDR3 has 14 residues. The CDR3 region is CASSYSGSPHGYTF. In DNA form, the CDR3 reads TGTGCCAGCAGTTACTCCGGGTCCCCGCATGGCTACACCTTC.

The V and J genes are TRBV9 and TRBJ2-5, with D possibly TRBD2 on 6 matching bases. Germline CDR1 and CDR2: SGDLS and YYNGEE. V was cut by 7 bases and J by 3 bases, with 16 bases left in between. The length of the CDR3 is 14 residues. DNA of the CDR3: TGTGCCAGCGGGACGGGGACTCCCAAAGAGACCCAGTACTTC. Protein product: CASGTGTPKETQYF.

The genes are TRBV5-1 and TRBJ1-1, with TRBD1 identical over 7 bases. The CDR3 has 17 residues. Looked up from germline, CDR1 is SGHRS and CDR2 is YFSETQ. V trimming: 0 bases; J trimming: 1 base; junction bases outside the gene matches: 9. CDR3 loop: CASSLGDSTFPNTEAFF. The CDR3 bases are TGCGCCAGCAGCTTGGGGGACAGCACTTTCCCGAACACTGAAGCTTTCTTT.

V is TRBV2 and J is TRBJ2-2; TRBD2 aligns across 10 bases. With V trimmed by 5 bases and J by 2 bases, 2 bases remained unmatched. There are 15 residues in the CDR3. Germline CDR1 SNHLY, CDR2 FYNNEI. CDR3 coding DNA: TGTGCCAGCAGTAGGACTAGCGGTAACACCGGGGAGCTGTTTTTT. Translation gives CASSRTSGNTGELFF. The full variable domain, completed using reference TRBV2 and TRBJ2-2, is EPEVTQTPSHQVTQMGQEVILRCVPISNHLYFYWYRQILGQKVEFLVSFYNNEISEKSEIFDDQFSVERPDGSNFTLKIRSTKLEDSAMYFCASSRTSGNTGELFFGEGSRLTVL.

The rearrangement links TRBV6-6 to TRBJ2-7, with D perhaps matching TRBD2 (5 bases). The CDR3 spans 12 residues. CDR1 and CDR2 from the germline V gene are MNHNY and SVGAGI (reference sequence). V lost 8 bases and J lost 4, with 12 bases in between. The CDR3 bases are TGTGCCAGCCAGAGGGAAGTGTACGAGCAGTACTTC. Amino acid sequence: CASQREVYEQYF.

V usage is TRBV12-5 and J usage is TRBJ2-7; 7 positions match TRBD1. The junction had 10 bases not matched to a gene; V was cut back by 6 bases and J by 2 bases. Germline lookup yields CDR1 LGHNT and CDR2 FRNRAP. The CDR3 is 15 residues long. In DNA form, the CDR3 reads TGTGCTAGTGGCATCCCGGGACAGAGAACCTACGAGCAGTACTTC. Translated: CASGIPGQRTYEQYF.

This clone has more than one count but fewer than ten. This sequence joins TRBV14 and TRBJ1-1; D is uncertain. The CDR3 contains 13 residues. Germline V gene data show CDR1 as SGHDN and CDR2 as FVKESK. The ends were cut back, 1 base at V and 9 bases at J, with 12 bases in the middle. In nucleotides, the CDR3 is TGTGCCAGCAGCCAAGGCCAGCAGGAGAAAGCTTTCTTT. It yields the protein CASSQGQQEKAFF.

The CDR3 protein is CASSLGGGVGSPLHF. The CDR3 DNA follows: TGTGCCAGCAGCTTGGGAGGCGGCGTTGGTTCACCCCTCCACTTT. The chain is built from TRBV5-5 and TRBJ1-6; D gene ambiguous. From germline, CDR1 is SGHKS and CDR2 YYEKEE (reference sequence). V was shortened by 0 bases and J by 9 bases, with 13 bases between the two germline ends. CDR3 length: 15 amino acids.

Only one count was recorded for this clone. CDR3 sequence (DNA): TGTGCCAGCAGTGGCGGCAGTCAAGAGACCCAGTACTTC. As protein: CASSGGSQETQYF. V and J are TRBV2 and TRBJ2-5; D call uncertain. Germline V lookup: CDR1 SNHLY, CDR2 FYNNEI. The CDR3 is 13 residues long. Trimming left V 4 bases short and J 2 bases short, with 8 bases between.

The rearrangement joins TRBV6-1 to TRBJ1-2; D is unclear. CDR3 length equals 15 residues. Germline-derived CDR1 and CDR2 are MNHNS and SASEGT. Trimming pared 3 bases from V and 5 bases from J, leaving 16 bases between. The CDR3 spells CASSDYGGSSYGYTF. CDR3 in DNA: TGTGCCAGCAGTGATTATGGAGGGAGCTCGTATGGCTACACCTTC.

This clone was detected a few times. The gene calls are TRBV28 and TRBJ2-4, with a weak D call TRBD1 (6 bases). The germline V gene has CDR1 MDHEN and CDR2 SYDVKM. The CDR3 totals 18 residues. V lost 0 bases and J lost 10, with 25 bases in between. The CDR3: CASSLWGQGPSKNRIQYF. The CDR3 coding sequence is TGTGCCAGCAGTTTATGGGGACAAGGTCCCTCTAAAAACAGGATTCAGTACTTC.

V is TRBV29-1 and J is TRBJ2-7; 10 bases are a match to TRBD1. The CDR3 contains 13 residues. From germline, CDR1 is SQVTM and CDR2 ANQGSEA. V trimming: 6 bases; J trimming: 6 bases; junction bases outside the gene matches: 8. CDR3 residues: CSVRDRGLSEQYF. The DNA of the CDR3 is TGCAGCGTCCGGGACAGGGGTCTTTCCGAGCAGTACTTC.

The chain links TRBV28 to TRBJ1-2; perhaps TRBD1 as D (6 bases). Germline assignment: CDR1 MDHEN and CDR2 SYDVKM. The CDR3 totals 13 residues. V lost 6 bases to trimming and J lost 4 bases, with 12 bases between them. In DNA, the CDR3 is TGTGCCAGCAGAGGGACACCAAGCTATGGCTACACCTTC. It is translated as CASRGTPSYGYTF.